This T cell receptor beta chain was captured by sequencing in a study of cytomegalovirus exposure and HLA in healthy donors. There are 14 residues in the CDR3. From germline, CDR1 is MNHEY and CDR2 SVGAGI. V was clipped by 0 bases and J by 0 bases, with 4 bases between them. The method was immunoSEQ multiplex PCR; TCRdb's version includes in-frame clones alone and lacks a portion of them. The sample has roughly 77,000 clones; 90% to 95% are singletons. The sequencing input was PBMCs. The receptor was isolated from a woman between 18 and 30 years old in good health and CMV-seronegative. This rearrangement joins TRBV6-5 to TRBJ2-3, with D unresolved. CDR3 loop: CASSYSASTDTQYF. CDR3 sequence (DNA): TGTGCCAGCAGTTACTCAGCCAGCACAGATACGCAGTATTTT.